These 9 T cell receptor beta chains were all obtained from the same sample, sequenced in a study of blood T cells in healthy people across ages. With a J-beta primer mix and a sample-barcoded 5' primer, a second PCR ran roughly 6 to 12 cycles. From the 5' RACE reads, TCRdb called clonotypes with MiXCR, one entry per CDR3 protein. The table has around 1,100,000 distinct CDR3 sequences, roughly two fifths seen once. The sample was blood. These receptors were obtained from a man younger than 35 in good health.

The chain employs TRBV18 and TRBJ2-3; D is unresolved. This CDR3 is 12 amino acids long. CDR1 KGHSH and CDR2 LQKENI come from the germline V gene. The ends were cut back, 11 bases at V and 4 bases at J, with 13 bases in the middle. CDR3 nucleotides: TGTGCCGGATCTCCGAGTGCAGATACGCAGTATTTT. Encoded protein: CAGSPSADTQYF. The variable domain in full, completed from reference TRBV18 and TRBJ2-3, reads NAGVMQNPRHLVRRRGQEARLRCSPMKGHSHVYWYRQLPEEGLKFMVYLQKENIIDESGMPKERFSAEFPKEGPSILRIQQVVRGDSAAYFCAGSPSADTQYFGPGTRLTVL.

The chain combines TRBV25-1 with TRBJ1-2; D perhaps matches TRBD1 (6 bases). V dropped 4 bases and J dropped 9 bases, with 18 bases sitting between them. The CDR3 consists of 14 residues. CDR1 and CDR2 (germline): MGHDK, SYGVNS. CDR3: CASSAWDKDWSYTF. CDR3 DNA: TGTGCCAGCAGTGCATGGGACAAGGACTGGAGCTACACCTTC.

The chain carries TRBV12-3 or TRBV12-4 and TRBJ1-2; 9 nucleotides agree with TRBD1. V trimming: 5 bases; J trimming: 7 bases; junction bases outside the gene matches: 11. The CDR3 loop spans 15 amino acids. The CDR3 DNA is TGTGCCAGCAGTCCAGGACAGGGGAGTTTGGGTGGCTACACCTTC. Protein: CASSPGQGSLGGYTF.

This clonotype was counted only a few times. V is TRBV3-1 and J is TRBJ1-5; D is unclear. Germline V gene sequence: CDR1 LGHDT, CDR2 YNNKEL (reference sequence). V was shortened by 0 bases and J by 4 bases, with 7 bases between the two germline ends. The CDR3 spans 14 residues. CDR3 in DNA: TGTGCCAGCAGCCAAGATGGGCGTAATCAGCCCCAGCATTTT. Translated: CASSQDGRNQPQHF. The full variable domain, rest sourced from reference TRBV3-1 and TRBJ1-5, is DTAVSQTPKYLVTQMGNDKSIKCEQNLGHDTMYWYKQDSKKFLKIMFSYNNKELIINETVPNRFSPKSPDKAHLNLHINSLELGDSAVYFCASSQDGRNQPQHFGDGTRLSIL.

The chain has TRBV9 and TRBJ2-1, with D possibly being TRBD2 (5 bases). Germline CDR1 is SGDLS and CDR2 is YYNGEE. Trimming left V 0 bases short and J 4 bases short, with 17 bases between. This CDR3 comprises 17 residues. The CDR3 is CASSVGVRSRGYNEQFF. As DNA, the CDR3 is TGTGCCAGCAGCGTAGGGGTTAGAAGCCGGGGATACAATGAGCAGTTCTTC.

The V and J genes are TRBV29-1 and TRBJ2-1, with 8 bases aligning to TRBD1. The J call may be faulty, since TRBJ2-7 better matches the DNA end. Germline lookup yields CDR1 SQVTM and CDR2 ANQGSEA. This CDR3 contains 19 residues. Here the CDR3 reads CSVEDPGGPKRVMYNEQYF. CDR3 sequence (DNA): TGCAGCGTTGAAGACCCAGGGGGCCCAAAGAGGGTAATGTACAATGAGCAGTACTTC.

This clonotype showed up just a few times. The rearrangement joins TRBV27 to TRBJ1-2, with unresolved D. The CDR3 is made up of 13 amino acids. Trimming stripped 4 bases from V and 0 bases from J, with 6 bases between. Germline-derived CDR1 and CDR2 are MNHEY and SMNVEV (reference sequence). In DNA, the CDR3 is TGTGCCAGCAGTTGGAGTTCTAACTATGGCTACACCTTC. This codes for CASSWSSNYGYTF.

With regard to this clonotype: Germline is not matched at one junction end, which may reflect a read error. The V gene is TRBV11-2, the J gene TRBJ2-5; D gene uncertain. The germline gives CDR1 SGHAT, CDR2 FQNNGV. The CDR3 covers 14 residues. The CDR3 protein is CASSFNGAKEAQYF. Here the CDR3 DNA reads TGTGCCAGCAGCTTTAACGGCGCCAAAGAGGCCCAGTACTTC.

There are a few counts of this clonotype. The V and J genes are TRBV7-8 and TRBJ2-3; perhaps D is TRBD1 or TRBD2 (5 bases each). Per the germline V gene, CDR1 is SGHVS and CDR2 is FQNEAQ. The CDR3 totals 15 residues. Trimming took off 3 bases at V and 2 bases at J, with 12 bases between the two ends. The CDR3: CASSFRGVNTDTQYF. DNA for the CDR3: TGTGCCAGCAGCTTTAGGGGAGTGAACACAGATACGCAGTATTTT.